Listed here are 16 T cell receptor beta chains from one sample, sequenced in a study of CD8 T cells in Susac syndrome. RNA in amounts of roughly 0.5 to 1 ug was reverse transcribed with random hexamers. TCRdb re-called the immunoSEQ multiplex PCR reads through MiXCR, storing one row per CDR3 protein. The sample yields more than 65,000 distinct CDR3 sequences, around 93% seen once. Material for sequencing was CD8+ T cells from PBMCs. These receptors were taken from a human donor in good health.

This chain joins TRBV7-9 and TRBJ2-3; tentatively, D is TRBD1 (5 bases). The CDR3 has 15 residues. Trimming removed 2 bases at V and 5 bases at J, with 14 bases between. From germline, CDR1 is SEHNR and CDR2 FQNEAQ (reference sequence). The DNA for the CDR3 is TGTGCCAGCAGCTTAAATTCACAGCAGGGAGATACGCAGTATTTT. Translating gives CASSLNSQQGDTQYF.

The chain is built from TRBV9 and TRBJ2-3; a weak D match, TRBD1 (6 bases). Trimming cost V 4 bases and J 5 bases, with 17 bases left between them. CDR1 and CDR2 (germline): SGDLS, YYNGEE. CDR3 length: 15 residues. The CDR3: CASSLWGRGGDTQYF. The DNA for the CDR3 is TGTGCCAGCAGCCTATGGGGAAGAGGGGGAGATACGCAGTATTTT.

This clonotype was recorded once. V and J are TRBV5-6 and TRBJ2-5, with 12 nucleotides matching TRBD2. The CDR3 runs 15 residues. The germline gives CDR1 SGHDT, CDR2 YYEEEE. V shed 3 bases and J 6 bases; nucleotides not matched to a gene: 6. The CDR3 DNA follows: TGTGCCAGCAGCTATTCGACTAGCGGGGGAAAGACCCAGTACTTC. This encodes CASSYSTSGGKTQYF.

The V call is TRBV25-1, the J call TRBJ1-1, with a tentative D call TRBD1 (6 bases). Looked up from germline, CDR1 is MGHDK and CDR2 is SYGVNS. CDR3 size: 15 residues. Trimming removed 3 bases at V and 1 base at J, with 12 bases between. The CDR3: CASSDPQTGNTEAFF. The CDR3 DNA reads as TGTGCCAGCAGTGATCCTCAGACAGGGAACACTGAAGCTTTCTTT.

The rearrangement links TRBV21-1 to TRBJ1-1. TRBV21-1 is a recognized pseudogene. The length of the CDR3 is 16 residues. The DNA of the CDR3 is TGTGCCAGCTGGGTATTAAGGGAGGGAATAGGGACTGAAGCTTTCTTT. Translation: CASWVLREGIGTEAFF.

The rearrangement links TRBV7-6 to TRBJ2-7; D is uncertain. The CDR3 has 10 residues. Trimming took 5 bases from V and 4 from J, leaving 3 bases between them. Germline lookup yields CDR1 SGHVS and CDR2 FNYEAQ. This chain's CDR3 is CASSLYEQYV. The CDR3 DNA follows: TGTGCCAGCAGCCTATACGAGCAGTACGTC.

The DNA of the CDR3 is TGTGCCAGCACCGAGCAGGGGGCTTCAACAGATACGCAGTATTTT. Protein sequence: CASTEQGASTDTQYF. J is TRBJ2-3 and V is TRBV9, with 8 bases fitting TRBD1. Germline loops: CDR1 SGDLS, CDR2 YYNGEE. J lost 3 bases, V lost 6 bases, and 9 bases had no gene match. This CDR3 is built from 15 residues.

The CDR3 loop reads CAWSEGTGAAGAQYF. The CDR3 DNA follows: TGTGCCTGGAGCGAAGGGACAGGGGCTGCCGGGGCCCAGTACTTC. The rearrangement joins TRBV30 to TRBJ2-5, with TRBD1 matching over 10 bases. This CDR3 has 15 amino acids. Germline V gene lookup returns CDR1 GTSNPN and CDR2 SVGIG (reference sequence). V lost 3 bases to trimming and J lost 9 bases; unmatched junction nucleotides: 13.

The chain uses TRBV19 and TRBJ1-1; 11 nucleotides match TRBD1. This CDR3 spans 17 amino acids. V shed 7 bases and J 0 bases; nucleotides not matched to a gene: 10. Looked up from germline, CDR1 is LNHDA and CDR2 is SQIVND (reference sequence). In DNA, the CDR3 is TGTGCCAGTACCACACTGGACAGGGGGCATGTGAACACTGAAGCTTTCTTT. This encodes CASTTLDRGHVNTEAFF.

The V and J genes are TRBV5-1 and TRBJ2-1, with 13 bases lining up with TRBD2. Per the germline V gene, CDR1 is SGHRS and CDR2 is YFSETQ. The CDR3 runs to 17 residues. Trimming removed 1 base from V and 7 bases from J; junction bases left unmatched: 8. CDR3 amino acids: CASSLSEGLAGRNEQFF. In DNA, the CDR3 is TGCGCCAGCAGCTTGTCCGAGGGACTAGCGGGGCGGAATGAGCAGTTCTTC.

CDR3 in amino acids: CASSQVMQSALDTQYF. DNA for the CDR3: TGCGCCAGCAGCCAAGTAATGCAGTCCGCCCTGGATACGCAGTATTTT. The chain has TRBV4-1 and TRBJ2-3; no clear D gene. Germline CDR1 MGHRA, CDR2 YSYEKL. V was cut by 1 base and J by 6 bases, with 17 bases left in between. The CDR3 runs 16 residues.

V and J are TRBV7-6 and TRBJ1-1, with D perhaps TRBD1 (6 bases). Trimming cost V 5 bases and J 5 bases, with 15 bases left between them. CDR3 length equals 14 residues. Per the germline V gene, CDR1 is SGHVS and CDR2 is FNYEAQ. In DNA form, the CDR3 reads TGTGCCAGCAGCCCTACGGGGGCGCGAACTGAAGCTTTCTTT. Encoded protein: CASSPTGARTEAFF.

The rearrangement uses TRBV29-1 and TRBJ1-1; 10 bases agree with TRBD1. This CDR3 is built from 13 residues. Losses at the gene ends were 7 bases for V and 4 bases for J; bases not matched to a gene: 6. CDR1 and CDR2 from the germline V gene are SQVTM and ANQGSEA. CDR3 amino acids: CSGGTGVGTEAFF. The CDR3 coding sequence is TGCAGCGGCGGGACAGGGGTGGGCACTGAAGCTTTCTTT.

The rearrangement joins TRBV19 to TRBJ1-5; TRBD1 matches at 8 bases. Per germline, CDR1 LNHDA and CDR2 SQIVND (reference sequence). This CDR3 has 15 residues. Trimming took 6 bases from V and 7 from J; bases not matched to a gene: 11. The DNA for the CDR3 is TGTGCCAGTAGAAGCAGACAGGGGTTGGGGCAGCCCCAGCATTTT. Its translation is CASRSRQGLGQPQHF.

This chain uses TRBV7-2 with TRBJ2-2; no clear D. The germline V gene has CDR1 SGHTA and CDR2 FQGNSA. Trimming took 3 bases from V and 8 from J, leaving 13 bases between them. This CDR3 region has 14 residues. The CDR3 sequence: CASSFPTGPGELFF. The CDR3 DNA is TGTGCCAGCAGCTTCCCGACCGGACCAGGGGAGCTGTTTTTT.

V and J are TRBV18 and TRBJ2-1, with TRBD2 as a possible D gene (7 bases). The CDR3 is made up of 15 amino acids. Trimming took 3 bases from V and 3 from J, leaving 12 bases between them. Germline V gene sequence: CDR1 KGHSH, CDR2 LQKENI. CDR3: CASSPGGPLYNEQFF. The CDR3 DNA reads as TGTGCCAGCTCACCGGGGGGGCCCCTCTACAATGAGCAGTTCTTC.